At least ten counts were recorded for the clone carrying this T cell receptor beta chain. The data were taken from a study of T cells in Graves' hyperthyroidism and ophthalmopathy. The study left out patients who had uncontrolled infection, other autoimmune disease, pregnancy or lactation. Amplification of TCR beta CDR3 regions was performed using RNA transcripts as template. Primed by the HTBI set, a first-round RT-PCR was run on the TCR CDR3. TCRdb re-analysed the multiplex PCR reads in MiXCR, keeping a single row per CDR3 protein. The sample has 500,000 to 650,000 distinct CDR3 sequences, 46% seen once. Sequencing used peripheral blood or thyroid tissue (not recorded which). The TCR was taken from an adult woman with Graves' disease, either hyperthyroidism or ophthalmopathy (not recorded which).

Written as DNA, the CDR3 is TGTGCCAGCAGTTTGGGATCCACAGGGACAGCTTTCTTT. This gives the protein CASSLGSTGTAFF. The chain joins TRBV7-9 to TRBJ1-1, with D possibly being TRBD1 (6 bases). The CDR3 extends over 13 amino acids. The germline V and J ends were trimmed by 6 bases and 10 bases, with 18 bases remaining between them. Per germline, CDR1 SEHNR and CDR2 FQNEAQ (reference sequence).